The source of this T cell receptor (beta chain) is a study of blood T cell repertoires in COVID-19. Generated by immunoSEQ multiplex PCR, the TCRdb table keeps only in-frame clones and is missing some. The table lists 120,000 or so clones, 65% to 90% of them singletons. V trimming: 0 bases; J trimming: 1 base; junction bases outside the gene matches: 13. This CDR3 comprises 19 residues. Germline lookup yields CDR1 SGDLS and CDR2 YYNGEE. This clone was recorded a few times. The rearrangement uses TRBV9 and TRBJ2-5, with TRBD2 matching 9 bases. Sequenced input: peripheral blood. This receptor was obtained from a human donor in a cohort sampled during active COVID-19. This CDR3 reads CASSVGTSENKRSQETQYF. The CDR3 DNA follows: TGTGCCAGCAGCGTAGGGACTAGCGAGAATAAAAGATCCCAAGAGACCCAGTACTTC.